This is a list of T cell receptor beta chains from one sample in a study of blood T cell repertoires in COVID-19. Data came from immunoSEQ multiplex PCR; TCRdb stores just in-frame clones and leaves some out. Among some 140,000 clones listed, about 90% were seen once. Input material: peripheral blood. The receptors here all came from a man in his forties or fifties with active COVID-19. The CDR3 runs from the conserved cysteine through the conserved F or W. The D gene is left open where the match is weak. Where a row states a size, it is once, few, many or the class of an expanded clone; other rows omit it.

j_call d_call clone_size v_call cdr3_aa cdr3_nt
TRBJ1-6 TRBD1 few TRBV7-9 CASSSPQGAGSPLHF TGTGCCAGCAGCTCACCACAGGGGGCTGGATCACCCCTCCACTTT
TRBJ2-7 TRBD1 NA TRBV6-5 CASNITGQTTYEQYF TGTGCCAGCAACATCACGGGACAGACGACCTACGAGCAGTACTTC
TRBJ2-3 NA NA TRBV27 CATTLRGGRADTQYF TGTGCCACCACCCTAAGGGGGGGGCGCGCAGATACGCAGTATTTT
TRBJ1-5 NA NA TRBV25-1 CASSGGTGAGQPQHF TGTGCCAGCAGTGGGGGGACTGGTGCGGGTCAGCCCCAGCATTTT
TRBJ2-3 TRBD2 NA TRBV5-4 CASSLRGGGARTDTQYF TGTGCCAGCAGCTTAAGGGGCGGGGGAGCTCGCACAGATACGCAGTATTTT
TRBJ1-2 NA NA TRBV2 CASLGLLGYTF TGTGCCAGCCTGGGCCTCCTGGGCTACACCTTC
TRBJ2-3 NA NA TRBV20-1 CSASERQITDTQYF TGCAGTGCTAGTGAACGCCAGATCACAGATACGCAGTATTTT
TRBJ1-1 NA NA TRBV7-9 CASSAGLLNTEAFF TGTGCCAGCAGCGCTGGCCTCTTGAACACTGAAGCTTTCTTT
TRBJ2-1 TRBD1 NA TRBV7-2 CASSSGTAKFDEQFF TGTGCCAGCAGCTCCGGGACAGCCAAGTTCGATGAGCAGTTCTTC
TRBJ2-4 NA NA TRBV11-2 CASSLGSGVFYIQYF TGTGCCAGCAGCTTAGGCTCGGGGGTCTTTTACATTCAGTACTTC
TRBJ1-3 NA once TRBV5-1 CASSYSDSSSGNTIYF TGCGCCAGCAGCTATTCGGACAGTAGCTCTGGAAACACCATATATTTT
TRBJ2-7 TRBD1 few TRBV4-1 CASSQDRGTGRYEQYF TGCGCCAGCAGCCAAGATCGGGGGACAGGTAGATACGAGCAGTACTTC
TRBJ1-1 NA NA TRBV20-1 CSAQSGSRAFF TGCAGTGCGCAATCAGGGTCTAGGGCTTTCTTT
TRBJ2-3 NA NA TRBV7-2 CASSLFRDTQYF TGTGCCAGCAGCTTGTTTCGGGATACGCAGTATTTT
TRBJ2-5 NA NA TRBV7-7 CASSLGGYLQETQYF TGTGCCAGCAGCTTAGGAGGCTACCTACAAGAGACCCAGTACTTC
TRBJ2-7 NA NA TRBV3-1/TRBV3-2 CASSQDLGGEQYF TGTGCCAGCAGCCAAGATTTAGGAGGCGAGCAGTACTTC
TRBJ1-2 TRBD1 NA TRBV18 CASSPFSGQGAPSGYTF TGTGCCAGCTCACCATTTTCAGGACAGGGGGCGCCGAGCGGCTACACCTTC
TRBJ1-6 NA NA TRBV3-1/TRBV3-2 CASSATPNSPLHF TGTGCCAGCAGCGCAACTCCTAATTCACCCCTCCACTTT
TRBJ1-1 NA NA TRBV6-6 CASRARPGTEAFF TGTGCCAGCAGAGCCAGGCCGGGGACTGAAGCTTTCTTT
TRBJ2-2 TRBD2 NA TRBV4-1 CASSQVAGGGPGELFF TGCGCCAGCAGCCAAGTAGCGGGGGGAGGCCCCGGGGAGCTGTTTTTT
TRBJ2-7 TRBD2 NA TRBV10-1 CASSESSGGATEQYF TGCGCCAGCAGTGAATCTAGCGGGGGGGCCACCGAGCAGTACTTC
TRBJ2-7 NA NA TRBV5-1 CASSLAGLEEWYF TGCGCCAGCAGCTTGGCCGGGTTAGAAGAGTGGTACTTC
TRBJ1-6 NA NA TRBV6-2/TRBV6-3 CASSSLNSPLHF TGTGCCAGCAGTTCCCTGAATTCACCCCTCCACTTT
TRBJ2-2 TRBD1 few TRBV6-5 CASSTRGQGTGELFF TGTGCCAGCAGCACCAGGGGGCAGGGCACCGGGGAGCTGTTTTTT
TRBJ1-5 NA once TRBV29-1 CSVATGVSNQPQHF TGCAGCGTCGCCACAGGAGTTAGCAATCAGCCCCAGCATTTT
TRBJ2-7 NA few TRBV7-8 CASSGRTHYEQYF TGTGCCAGCAGCGGGCGGACACACTACGAGCAGTACTTC
TRBJ2-7 NA NA TRBV5-5 CASSQSEAEQYF TGTGCCAGCAGCCAATCAGAGGCCGAGCAGTACTTC
TRBJ2-7 NA NA TRBV11-1 CASSQTDGQRYEQYF TGTGCCAGCAGCCAAACTGACGGACAGCGGTACGAGCAGTACTTC
TRBJ1-2 NA NA TRBV2 CASSARQRPNYGYTF TGTGCCAGCAGTGCCAGACAGAGACCTAACTATGGCTACACCTTC
TRBJ1-6 NA once TRBV4-1 CASSQSPRGSTDSPLHF TGCGCCAGCAGCCAATCCCCCCGAGGATCTACTGATTCACCCCTCCACTTT
TRBJ2-4 NA NA TRBV18 CASSPIGSGDTKNIQYF TGTGCCAGCTCCCCAATTGGGTCCGGGGATACCAAAAACATTCAGTACTTC
TRBJ2-3 TRBD2 NA TRBV5-4 CASRPGLELDTQYF TGTGCCAGCAGGCCGGGACTAGAATTAGATACGCAGTATTTT
TRBJ2-4 TRBD1 NA TRBV19 CASSIVPGQGKNIQYF TGTGCCAGTAGTATTGTCCCCGGACAGGGCAAAAACATTCAGTACTTC
TRBJ2-7 TRBD2 NA TRBV5-1 CASSPQWLGLAGAPSSYEQYF TGCGCCAGCAGCCCCCAATGGCTCGGGCTAGCGGGGGCCCCATCCTCCTACGAGCAGTACTTC
TRBJ1-2 TRBD1 NA TRBV2 CASSNWDRGKYGYTF TGTGCCAGCAGTAACTGGGACAGGGGGAAATATGGCTACACCTTC
TRBJ1-1 NA NA TRBV6-6 CASSPDSNTEAFF TGTGCCAGCAGCCCAGACAGCAACACTGAAGCTTTCTTT
TRBJ1-6 TRBD1 NA TRBV3-1/TRBV3-2 CASSLGTGKSPLHF TGTGCCAGCAGCCTGGGGACAGGGAAATCACCCCTCCACTTT
TRBJ1-2 TRBD1 NA TRBV14 CASSQGGTGGAGGYTF TGTGCCAGCAGCCAAGGCGGGACAGGGGGCGCCGGTGGCTACACCTTC
TRBJ2-7 TRBD2 NA TRBV3-1/TRBV3-2 CASSVQVLAGGSEQYF TGTGCCAGCAGCGTACAAGTACTAGCGGGGGGCTCCGAGCAGTACTTC
TRBJ1-2 NA NA TRBV7-8 CASSIYRIPQLGYGYTF TGTGCCAGCAGCATATACAGGATTCCTCAACTGGGGTATGGCTACACCTTC
TRBJ2-1 NA NA TRBV6-5 CASSYAGGSYNEQFF TGTGCCAGCAGTTACGCAGGGGGGTCCTACAATGAGCAGTTCTTC
TRBJ2-7 TRBD2 NA TRBV7-9 CASSFWVGLDVSEQYF TGTGCCAGCAGCTTTTGGGTCGGACTAGACGTGAGCGAGCAGTACTTC
TRBJ1-3 TRBD1 NA TRBV6-1 CASSVGDRPSSGNTIYF TGTGCCAGCAGTGTGGGGGACAGGCCCTCCTCTGGAAACACCATATATTTT
TRBJ1-2 NA NA TRBV19 CASSNPQYYGYTF TGTGCCAGTAGTAACCCACAGTACTATGGCTACACCTTC
TRBJ2-3 NA NA TRBV7-2 CASSTAGYTQYF TGTGCCAGCAGTACCGCCGGGTATACGCAGTATTTT
TRBJ2-1 NA NA TRBV14 CASSQDVIGGAYNEQFF TGTGCCAGCAGCCAAGACGTCATCGGGGGAGCTTACAATGAGCAGTTCTTC
TRBJ1-1 NA NA TRBV18 CASSRTEMNTEAFF TGTGCCAGCTCCCGGACAGAGATGAACACTGAAGCTTTCTTT
TRBJ1-2 TRBD1 NA TRBV6-2/TRBV6-3 CASSSGQGRGYGYTF TGTGCCAGCAGTTCCGGACAGGGTCGAGGCTATGGCTACACCTTC
TRBJ2-5 NA NA TRBV5-8 CASSLDIGETQYF TGTGCCAGCAGCCTCGACATTGGAGAGACCCAGTACTTC
TRBJ1-2 TRBD1 NA TRBV7-2 CASTRGGQPNDYGYTF TGTGCCAGCACCCGTGGGGGACAGCCTAACGACTATGGCTACACCTTC
TRBJ1-1 NA NA TRBV6-5 CASTSDPGRLTEAFF TGTGCCAGCACCTCGGATCCGGGGAGATTGACTGAAGCTTTCTTT
TRBJ2-7 NA NA TRBV10-3 CAIRLTGSYEQYF TGTGCCATCAGGTTGACAGGTTCCTACGAGCAGTACTTC
TRBJ2-5 NA NA TRBV27 CASSPIETRGGETQYF TGTGCCAGCAGTCCGATAGAGACCAGGGGAGGGGAGACCCAGTACTTC
TRBJ2-1 NA once TRBV27 CASSLAGLSSYNEQFF TGTGCCAGCAGTTTGGCAGGCCTAAGCTCCTACAATGAGCAGTTCTTC
TRBJ2-5 NA NA TRBV2 CASSEAEGMETQYF TGTGCCAGCAGTGAAGCGGAGGGAATGGAGACCCAGTACTTC